Sequencing of this T cell receptor beta chain was carried out in a study of cytomegalovirus exposure and HLA in healthy donors. Findings and caveats of the study: Later, an analysis found that TCR clusters from the first cohort tended to co-occur in the roughly 110 validation repertoires. Researchers counted around 150 TCR beta chains as cytomegalovirus-associated. Reportedly, diagnosis of cytomegalovirus status by the classifier showed high specificity and sensitivity.

CDR1 and CDR2 (germline): MNHNS, SASEGT. Trimming pared 4 bases from V and 1 base from J, leaving 13 bases between. The CDR3 has 15 amino acids. Assay used: immunoSEQ multiplex PCR; TCRdb lists only in-frame clones, some missing. The sample lists about 180,000 clones, 85% occurring once. On this clone: Its antigen is still unknown.

This chain uses TRBV6-1 with TRBJ1-1, with D unresolved. The receptor's source is a man aged 18 to 30 in good health and CMV-seropositive. Sequenced material: PBMCs. CDR3 nucleotides: TGTGCCAGCAGTGGGCGTCTGGGCCCGAACACTGAAGCTTTCTTT. The encoded protein is CASSGRLGPNTEAFF.